Listed here are 14 T cell receptor beta chains from one sample, sequenced in a study of blood T cell repertoires in COVID-19. The assay was immunoSEQ multiplex PCR, and TCRdb's table has in-frame clones only and misses some. The repertoire includes hundreds of thousands of clones, about 91% of them detected once, and around 9.3% sits in the top ten. Source material: PBMCs or T cells enriched from blood (not recorded which). These receptors were collected from a woman aged 18-29 years who had recovered from COVID-19.

The CDR3 spells CASSRTDSGNTIYF. In DNA form, the CDR3 reads TGTGCCAGCAGTAGGACAGACTCTGGAAACACCATATATTTT. The chain joins TRBV6-5 to TRBJ1-3, with D perhaps matching TRBD1 (6 bases). The CDR3 has 14 residues. V lost 5 bases and J lost 0, with 8 bases in between. Germline assignment: CDR1 MNHEY and CDR2 SVGAGI.

In DNA, the CDR3 is TGCGCCAGCAGCCAAGAATCGGCCAGAACAGGGACTGGAAACACCATATATTTT. Its translation: CASSQESARTGTGNTIYF. The chain couples TRBV4-3 to TRBJ1-3, with a tentative D call TRBD1 (6 bases). Germline CDR1 and CDR2: LGHNA and YSLEER. The CDR3 length is 18 residues. V was shortened by 0 bases and J by 2 bases, with 17 bases between the two germline ends.

This clone was observed a handful of times. The CDR3 reads CASSDNVRTGRETQYF. The CDR3, as DNA: TGTGCCAGCAGCGACAACGTGAGGACAGGGAGGGAGACCCAGTACTTC. This chain connects TRBV13 to TRBJ2-5; the match to TRBD1 covers 8 bases. CDR1 and CDR2 (germline): PRHDT, FYEKMQ (reference sequence). CDR3 length equals 16 residues. V shed 5 bases and J 5 bases; nucleotides not matched to a gene: 13.

In this sample, this clone turned up many times. This rearrangement joins TRBV27 to TRBJ2-3; tentative D call: TRBD2 (5 bases). Trimming stripped 4 bases from V and 6 bases from J, with 11 bases between. In germline, CDR1 is MNHEY, CDR2 SMNVEV (reference sequence). The CDR3 runs 13 residues. The CDR3 DNA reads as TGTGCCAGCAGTTATAAGAGGAGGGATACGCAGTATTTT. Translating gives CASSYKRRDTQYF.

The V and J genes are TRBV6-5 and TRBJ2-1; a weak D match, TRBD1 (6 bases). The CDR3 loop spans 11 amino acids. Germline V gene lookup returns CDR1 MNHEY and CDR2 SVGAGI. Trimming stripped 11 bases from V and 4 bases from J, with 9 bases between. The CDR3 sequence: CAGQGYNEQFF. DNA for the CDR3: TGTGCCGGCCAGGGGTACAATGAGCAGTTCTTC.

The rearrangement links TRBV4-3 to TRBJ2-7; possibly TRBD1 for D (6 bases). The V and J ends lost 1 base and 2 bases respectively, with 12 bases between them. The CDR3 sequence is 15 residues long. From germline, CDR1 is LGHNA and CDR2 YSLEER. The CDR3 sequence is CASSQGTATTYEQYF. As DNA, the CDR3 is TGCGCCAGCAGCCAAGGGACAGCCACCACCTACGAGCAGTACTTC.

CDR3 loop: CASSLAGTGAPGQDLSGANVLTF. CDR3 nucleotides: TGCGCCAGCAGCTTGGCCGGGACAGGGGCGCCCGGCCAGGACCTCTCTGGGGCCAACGTCCTGACTTTC. This sequence joins TRBV5-1 and TRBJ2-6; 10 nucleotides line up with TRBD1. J lost 0 bases, V lost 0 bases, and 18 bases had no gene match. This CDR3 has 23 residues. Looked up from germline, CDR1 is SGHRS and CDR2 is YFSETQ.

The rearrangement joins TRBV5-4 to TRBJ1-1; D unresolved. Germline lookup yields CDR1 SGHNT and CDR2 YYREEE (reference sequence). The CDR3 runs to 15 residues. Trimming cost V 3 bases and J 6 bases, with 18 bases left between them. CDR3 nucleotide sequence: TGTGCCAGCAGCTCATCCGGGAAAATGACGCCTGAAGCTTTCTTT. Protein product: CASSSSGKMTPEAFF.

The count of this clone is one. The chain couples TRBV29-1 to TRBJ2-7; 7 bases agree with TRBD1. Germline trimming cut 7 bases from V and 3 bases from J; bases unmatched to any gene: 6. Germline V gene data show CDR1 as SQVTM and CDR2 as ANQGSEA. The CDR3 has 12 residues. In DNA form, the CDR3 reads TGCAGCGCTGCGACAGGGCTCTACGAGCAGTACTTC. As protein: CSAATGLYEQYF.

Regarding this clone: Germline is not matched at one junction end, which may reflect a read error. The chain has TRBV6-5 and TRBJ1-5, with D maybe TRBD1 (6 bases). Germline V lookup: CDR1 MNHEY, CDR2 SVGAGI. CDR3 length equals 15 residues. The CDR3 sequence is CASSYSRGGKQPQHF. The CDR3 DNA reads TGTGCCAGCAGTTACTCGAGGGGGGGCAAGCAGCCCCAGCATTTT.

This clone was recorded once. The rearrangement joins TRBV7-2 to TRBJ1-5; D remains unclear. Germline CDR1 SGHTA, CDR2 FQGNSA. The CDR3 spans 17 residues. Trimming left V 5 bases short and J 1 base short, with 18 bases between. The CDR3 is CASSQTSTYLSNQPQHF. The DNA of the CDR3 is TGTGCCAGCAGCCAGACCTCGACATATCTCAGCAATCAGCCCCAGCATTTT. The variable domain in full, with the rest retrieved from reference TRBV7-2 and TRBJ1-5, is GAGVSQSPSNKVTEKGKDVELRCDPISGHTALYWYRQSLGQGLEFLIYFQGNSAPDKSGLPSDRFSAERTGGSVSTLTIQRTQQEDSAVYLCASSQTSTYLSNQPQHFGDGTRLSIL.

The chain combines TRBV9 with TRBJ2-1, with D tentatively TRBD1 (6 bases). This CDR3 has 15 amino acids. The V gene lost 0 bases and the J gene lost 7 bases, with 14 bases spanning the gap. Germline V gene lookup returns CDR1 SGDLS and CDR2 YYNGEE. The CDR3, as DNA: TGTGCCAGCAGCGTAGGTCAGGGGCCGGGGAATGAGCAGTTCTTC. Translation gives CASSVGQGPGNEQFF.

V and J are TRBV27 and TRBJ1-6, with 7 positions matching TRBD1. Germline V lookup: CDR1 MNHEY, CDR2 SMNVEV (reference sequence). The CDR3 consists of 17 residues. After removal of 4 bases from V and 6 bases from J, the junction contained 12 bases not matched to a gene. CDR3 residues: CASSSLQGKGGNSPLHF. CDR3 sequence (DNA): TGTGCCAGCAGTTCACTACAGGGGAAGGGCGGTAATTCACCCCTCCACTTT.

J is TRBJ2-2 and V is TRBV7-3; 9 bases fit TRBD1. From germline, CDR1 is SGHTA and CDR2 FQGTGA. Unmatched junction bases numbered 7, after V lost 2 bases and J lost 6 bases. This CDR3 contains 16 residues. The DNA for the CDR3 is TGTGCCAGCAGCTTACCGGGACAGGGATTCCCCGGGGAGCTGTTTTTT. Its protein is CASSLPGQGFPGELFF.